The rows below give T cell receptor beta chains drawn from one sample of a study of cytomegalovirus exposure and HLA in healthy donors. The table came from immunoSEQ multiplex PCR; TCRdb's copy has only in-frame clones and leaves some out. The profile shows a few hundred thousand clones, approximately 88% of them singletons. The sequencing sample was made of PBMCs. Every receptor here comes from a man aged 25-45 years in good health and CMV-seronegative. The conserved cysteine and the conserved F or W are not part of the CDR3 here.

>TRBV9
ASSVGPSGNSYEQY
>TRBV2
ASSSQTGLSTDTQY
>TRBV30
AWSEFRANTEAF
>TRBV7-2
ASRLTSGGLLDTQY
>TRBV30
AWSRDRNTEAF
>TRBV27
ASSSLHEQY
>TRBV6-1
ASSEVGGYGYT
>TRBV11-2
ASSLRRQHNEKLF
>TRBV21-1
ASPRRGYETDTQY
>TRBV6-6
ASGRGFTEAF
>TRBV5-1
ASSLGGAGNEKLF
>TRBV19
ASSITGTDGVGYT
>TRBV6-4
AIPREESNYGYT
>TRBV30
AWRPRLAKNIQY
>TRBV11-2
ASSLGGDVYYEQY
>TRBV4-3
ASSQEVTRGGYNEQF
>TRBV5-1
ASSTGTGKTEAF
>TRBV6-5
ASSTGQVFNEKLF
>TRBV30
AWSQYNEQF
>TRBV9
ASSVAWQGAAGANVLT
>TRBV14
ASSQGTGLTEAF
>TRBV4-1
ASSRATGPRDTQY
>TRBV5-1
ASSLGASITETQY
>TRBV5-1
ASSSGGSYTGELF
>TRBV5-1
ASIPTGTGGIAF
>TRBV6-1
ASSGTGSRTTDTQY